These 15 T cell receptor beta chains were all obtained from the same sample, sequenced in a study of T cell repertoires in cytomegalovirus infection. What these receptors recognize is not known. Each CDR3 protein gets one entry after TCRdb re-called the reads with MiXCR. The top ten hold about an eighth of the sample, which has about 770,000 distinct CDR3 sequences, 25% to 35% seen once. Sequencing was performed on cultured CD8+ T cells from PBMCs, taken from culture after CMV antigen stimulation. These receptors all stem from a human donor in good health (CMV status not recorded). Some clones in this sample may be carry-over from other donors' samples.

This clonotype was found a few times. In DNA, the CDR3 is TGCGCCAGCAGCCAAGAGTCCCCTTGGGATACGCAGTATTTT. Its translation is CASSQESPWDTQYF. The chain combines TRBV4-1 with TRBJ2-3; D ambiguous. Germline values: CDR1 MGHRA, CDR2 YSYEKL. This CDR3 spans 14 amino acids. The germline V and J ends were trimmed by 0 bases and 6 bases, with 10 bases remaining between them.

About this clonotype: Possible read error: a much larger clone is one base away. CDR3 nucleotides: TGTGCCAGCGACAGCTATGGCTACACCTTC. It translates to CASDSYGYTF. The rearrangement links TRBV2 to TRBJ1-2, with a tentative D call TRBD1 (5 bases). This CDR3 spans 10 amino acids. Germline CDR1 is SNHLY and CDR2 is FYNNEI. V dropped 8 bases and J dropped 4 bases, with 5 bases sitting between them.

In this sample, this clonotype turned up a few times. The chain carries TRBV5-4 and TRBJ2-2; D might be TRBD1 (6 bases). Trimming stripped 5 bases from V and 3 bases from J, with 14 bases between. From germline, CDR1 is SGHNT and CDR2 YYREEE (reference sequence). CDR3 length equals 15 residues. The CDR3 sequence: CASSRQEPYTGELFF. In DNA, the CDR3 is TGTGCCAGCAGTCGACAGGAGCCTTACACCGGGGAGCTGTTTTTT.

This sequence joins TRBV6-2 or TRBV6-3 and TRBJ2-1; tentative D call: TRBD1 (6 bases). The CDR3 consists of 14 residues. CDR1 and CDR2 from the germline V gene are MNHEY and SVGEGT. V was shortened by 6 bases and J by 1 base, with 10 bases between the two germline ends. In DNA, the CDR3 is TGTGCCAGCAGATCAGGGGAATCCTACAATGAGCAGTTCTTC. Encoded protein: CASRSGESYNEQFF.

The chain carries TRBV13 and TRBJ2-3; TRBD1 aligns across 8 bases. This CDR3 contains 16 residues. The V segment lost 4 bases and the J segment 3 bases; nucleotides outside the gene matches: 9. Germline V CDR1 and CDR2: PRHDT, FYEKMQ (reference sequence). The CDR3 is CASSSSGTGGTDTQYF. In DNA, the CDR3 is TGTGCCAGCAGCTCTTCCGGGACAGGCGGGACAGATACGCAGTATTTT.

There are a few counts of this clonotype. The chain combines TRBV4-1 with TRBJ2-6; D is unresolved. Germline V gene lookup returns CDR1 MGHRA and CDR2 YSYEKL. This CDR3 spans 16 amino acids. V dropped 0 bases and J dropped 0 bases, with 6 bases sitting between them. The CDR3: CASSQELDSGANVLTF. The CDR3 coding sequence is TGCGCCAGCAGCCAAGAACTCGACTCTGGGGCCAACGTCCTGACTTTC.

The chain links TRBV7-3 to TRBJ2-7, with 7 bases aligning to TRBD1. Unmatched junction bases numbered 4, after V lost 5 bases and J lost 3 bases. The CDR3 totals 13 residues. Germline CDR1 SGHTA, CDR2 FQGTGA. The CDR3 DNA reads TGTGCCAGCAGCATTGGGACAGTCTACGAGCAGTACTTC. It specifies CASSIGTVYEQYF. Full variable domain (outside the CDR3, taken from reference TRBV7-3 and TRBJ2-7): GAGVSQTPSNKVTEKGKYVELRCDPISGHTALYWYRQSLGQGPEFLIYFQGTGAADDSGLPNDRFFAVRPEGSVSTLKIQRTERGDSAVYLCASSIGTVYEQYFGPGTRLTVT.

This clonotype was recorded many times. The gene calls are TRBV7-2 and TRBJ1-2; a possible D gene is TRBD1 (5 bases). CDR1 and CDR2 from the germline V gene are SGHTA and FQGNSA. Trimming removed 2 bases at V and 6 bases at J, with 13 bases between. This CDR3 contains 14 residues. CDR3 loop: CASSLRRDYNGYTF. The CDR3, as DNA: TGTGCCAGCAGCTTACGCAGGGACTATAATGGCTACACCTTC.

This chain connects TRBV7-9 to TRBJ1-6; D is uncertain. The CDR3 length is 11 residues. Germline-derived CDR1 and CDR2 are SEHNR and FQNEAQ (reference sequence). With 3 bases removed from V and 12 bases from J, the gap between germline ends came to 6 bases. This CDR3 is CASSLGEPLHF. CDR3 bases: TGTGCCAGCAGCTTGGGCGAACCCCTCCACTTT.

At least ten counts were recorded for this clonotype. CDR3 nucleotide sequence: TGTGCCAGCAGCATCAATAGCGGGGGGTCTTCAACCAGCTCCTACAATGAGCAGTTCTTC. This codes for CASSINSGGSSTSSYNEQFF. The chain combines TRBV7-2 with TRBJ2-1, with TRBD2 identical over 10 bases. Germline V gene sequence: CDR1 SGHTA, CDR2 FQGNSA. Unmatched junction bases numbered 16, after V lost 5 bases and J lost 0 bases. The CDR3 covers 20 residues.

In its sample, this clonotype was seen a few times. This CDR3 is CASSPAHQPQHF. CDR3 DNA sequence: TGTGCCAGCAGCCCGGCCCATCAGCCCCAGCATTTT. The J gene is TRBJ1-5, the V gene TRBV7-9, with D hard to call. This CDR3 region has 12 residues. CDR1 SEHNR and CDR2 FQNEAQ come from the germline V gene (reference sequence). Trimming stripped 5 bases from V and 5 bases from J, with 7 bases between.

The chain employs TRBV6-2 or TRBV6-3 and TRBJ2-7; D assignment may be TRBD1 or TRBD2 (5 bases each). The V end was cut by 2 bases, the J end by 1 base, with 9 bases between. Germline CDR1 and CDR2: MNHEY and SVGEGT. The CDR3 consists of 14 residues. CDR3 bases: TGTGCCAGCAGTTACATTGGGGGTTCCTACGAGCAGTACGTC. Translated: CASSYIGGSYEQYV.

This clonotype was observed a few times. The CDR3 is CASIPGQGIGHTEAFF. For the CDR3, the DNA is TGTGCCAGCATCCCGGGACAGGGTATTGGTCACACTGAAGCTTTCTTT. V is TRBV6-5 and J is TRBJ1-1, with TRBD1 matching over 9 bases. CDR1 and CDR2 from the germline V gene are MNHEY and SVGAGI. CDR3 length: 16 amino acids. The junction had 12 bases not matched to a gene; V was cut back by 7 bases and J by 3 bases.

This clonotype came up once. The rearrangement uses TRBV4-2 and TRBJ2-3, with no clear D. V lost 2 bases and J lost 0, with 9 bases in between. Germline-derived CDR1 and CDR2 are LGHNA and YNFKEQ. This CDR3 comprises 15 residues. As DNA, the CDR3 is TGTGCCAGCAGCCAAAACATGGGGAGCACAGATACGCAGTATTTT. The encoded protein is CASSQNMGSTDTQYF.

This clonotype appeared many times. The chain has TRBV7-6 and TRBJ1-5; D remains unclear. V lost 5 bases to trimming and J lost 6 bases, with 17 bases between them. The length of the CDR3 is 15 residues. Looked up from germline, CDR1 is SGHVS and CDR2 is FNYEAQ. In nucleotides, the CDR3 is TGTGCCAGCAGCCCAGGTCGGGGTGGCGGTCAGCCCCAGCATTTT. This sequence encodes CASSPGRGGGQPQHF.